The 5 T cell receptor beta chains in this list originate from one sample, sequenced in a study of blood T cells in healthy people across ages. A second PCR of 7 to 11 cycles used a sample-barcoded 5' primer and a J-beta primer mix. TCRdb reprocessed the 5' RACE reads with MiXCR, giving one entry per CDR3 protein. Here the sample spans hundreds of thousands of distinct CDR3 sequences, under 55% being singletons. Material for sequencing was blood. The source is a man aged 55 to 70 in good health.

The rearrangement joins TRBV6-6 to TRBJ1-2, with 9 bases lining up with TRBD1. Losses at the gene ends were 8 bases for V and 5 bases for J; bases not matched to a gene: 9. Germline V lookup: CDR1 MNHNY, CDR2 SVGAGI (reference sequence). This CDR3 is 14 amino acids long. CDR3 nucleotide sequence: TGTGCCAGCCGGGGACAGGGATTAGGGTATGGCTACACCTTC. Translation gives CASRGQGLGYGYTF.

This clonotype was seen more than once but under ten times. The CDR3 here is CATSEVGQETQYF. Here the CDR3 DNA reads TGTGCCACCAGTGAGGTGGGGCAAGAGACCCAGTACTTC. This sequence joins TRBV24-1 and TRBJ2-5; D gene uncertain. Germline-derived CDR1 and CDR2 are KGHDR and SFDVKD. CDR3 length: 13 amino acids. Trimming took off 4 bases at V and 2 bases at J, with 7 bases between the two ends.

The chain is built from TRBV4-3 and TRBJ2-1, with D perhaps TRBD2 (5 bases). Per germline, CDR1 LGHNA and CDR2 YSLEER. The CDR3 is 15 residues long. V was cut by 1 base and J by 6 bases, with 13 bases left in between. CDR3 protein: CASSQGDSGGNEQFF. CDR3 bases: TGCGCCAGCAGCCAAGGTGACTCCGGAGGCAATGAGCAGTTCTTC.

This chain links TRBV18 with TRBJ2-6, with D unresolved. Germline loops: CDR1 KGHSH, CDR2 LQKENI. The CDR3 covers 16 residues. V was trimmed by 2 bases and J by 2 bases, leaving 10 bases between them. The CDR3 loop is CASSPAAPPGANVLTF. CDR3 nucleotide sequence: TGTGCCAGCTCACCAGCTGCTCCTCCTGGGGCCAACGTCCTGACTTTC.

The rearrangement joins TRBV5-1 to TRBJ2-5; D gene unclear. The germline V gene encodes CDR1 SGHRS and CDR2 YFSETQ. Trimming took 0 bases from V and 2 from J, leaving 8 bases between them. CDR3 length: 14 amino acids. The CDR3 DNA is TGCGCCAGCAGCTTGGTGTCGGTTCAAGAGACCCAGTACTTC. Its protein is CASSLVSVQETQYF. Complete variable domain (other parts from reference TRBV5-1 and TRBJ2-5): KAGVTQTPRYLIKTRGQQVTLSCSPISGHRSVSWYQQTPGQGLQFLFEYFSETQRNKGNFPGRFSGRQFSNSRSEMNVSTLELGDSALYLCASSLVSVQETQYFGPGTRLLVL.